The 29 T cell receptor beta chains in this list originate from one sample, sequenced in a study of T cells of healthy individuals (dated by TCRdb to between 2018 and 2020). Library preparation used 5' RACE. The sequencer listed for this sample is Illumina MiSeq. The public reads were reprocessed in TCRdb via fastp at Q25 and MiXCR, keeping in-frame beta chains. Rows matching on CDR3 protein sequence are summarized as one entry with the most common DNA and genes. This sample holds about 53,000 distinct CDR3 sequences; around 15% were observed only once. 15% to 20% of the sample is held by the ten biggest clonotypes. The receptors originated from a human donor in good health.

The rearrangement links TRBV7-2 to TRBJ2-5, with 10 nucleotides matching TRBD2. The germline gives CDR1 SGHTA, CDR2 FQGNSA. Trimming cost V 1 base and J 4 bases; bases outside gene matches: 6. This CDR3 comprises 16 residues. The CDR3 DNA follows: TGTGCCAGCAGCTTAGGTGCAGCGGGGGGGGGAGAGACCCAGTACTTC. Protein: CASSLGAAGGGETQYF.

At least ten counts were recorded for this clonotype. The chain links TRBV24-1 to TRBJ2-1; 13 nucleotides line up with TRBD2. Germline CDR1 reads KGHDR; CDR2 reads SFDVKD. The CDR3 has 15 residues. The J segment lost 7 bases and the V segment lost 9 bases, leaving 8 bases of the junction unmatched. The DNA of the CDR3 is TGTGCCACCTCTAGGGGACTAGCGGGAATGAATGAGCAGTTCTTC. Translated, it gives CATSRGLAGMNEQFF.

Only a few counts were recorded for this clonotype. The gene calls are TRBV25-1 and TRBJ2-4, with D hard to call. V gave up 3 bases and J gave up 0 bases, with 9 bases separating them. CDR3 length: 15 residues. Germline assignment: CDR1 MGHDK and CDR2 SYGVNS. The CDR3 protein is CASSDTKGAKNIQYF. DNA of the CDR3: TGTGCCAGCAGTGATACGAAGGGAGCCAAAAACATTCAGTACTTC.

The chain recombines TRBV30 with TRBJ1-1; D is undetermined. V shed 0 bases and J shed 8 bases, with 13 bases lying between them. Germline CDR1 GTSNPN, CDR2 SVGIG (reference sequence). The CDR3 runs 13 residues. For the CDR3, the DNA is TGTGCCTGGAGTGTAGTTGAGGGATCGGAAGCTTTCTTT. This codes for CAWSVVEGSEAFF.

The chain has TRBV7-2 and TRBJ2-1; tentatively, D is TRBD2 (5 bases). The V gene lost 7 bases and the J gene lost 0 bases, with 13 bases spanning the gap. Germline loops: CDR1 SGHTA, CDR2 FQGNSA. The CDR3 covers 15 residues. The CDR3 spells CASTPPGSSYNEQFF. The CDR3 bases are TGTGCCAGCACCCCCCCGGGGAGCTCCTACAATGAGCAGTTCTTC.

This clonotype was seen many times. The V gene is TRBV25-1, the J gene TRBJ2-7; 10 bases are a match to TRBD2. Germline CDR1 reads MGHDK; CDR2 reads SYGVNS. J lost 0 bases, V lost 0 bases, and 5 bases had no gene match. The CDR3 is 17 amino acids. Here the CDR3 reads CASSEYGASGSSYEQYF. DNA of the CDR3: TGTGCCAGCAGTGAATATGGGGCTAGCGGGAGCTCCTACGAGCAGTACTTC.

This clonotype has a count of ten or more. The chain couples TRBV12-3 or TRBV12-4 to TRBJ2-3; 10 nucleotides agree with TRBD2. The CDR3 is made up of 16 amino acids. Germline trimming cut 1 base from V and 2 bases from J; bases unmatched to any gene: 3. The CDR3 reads CASSLGTSGSTDTQYF. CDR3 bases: TGTGCCAGCAGTTTAGGGACTAGCGGCTCCACAGATACGCAGTATTTT.

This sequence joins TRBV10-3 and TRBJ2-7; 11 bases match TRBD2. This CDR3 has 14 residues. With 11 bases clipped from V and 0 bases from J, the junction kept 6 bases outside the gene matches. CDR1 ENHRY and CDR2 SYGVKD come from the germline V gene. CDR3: CASTTSGNSYEQYF. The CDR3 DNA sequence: TGTGCCTCTACGACTAGCGGGAACTCCTACGAGCAGTACTTC.

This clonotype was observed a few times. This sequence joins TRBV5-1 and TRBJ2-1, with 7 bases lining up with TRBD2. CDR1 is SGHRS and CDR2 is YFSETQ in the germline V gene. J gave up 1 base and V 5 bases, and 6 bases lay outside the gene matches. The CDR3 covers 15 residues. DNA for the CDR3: TGCGCCAGCAGGTCCATGGGGGGGTCCTACAATGAGCAGTTCTTC. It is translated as CASRSMGGSYNEQFF.

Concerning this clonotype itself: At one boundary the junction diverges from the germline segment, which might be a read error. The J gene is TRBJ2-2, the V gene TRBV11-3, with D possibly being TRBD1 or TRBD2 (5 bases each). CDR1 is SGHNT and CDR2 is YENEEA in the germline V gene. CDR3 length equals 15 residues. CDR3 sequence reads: CANSHREGPTGELFF. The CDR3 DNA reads TGTGCCAACAGCCACCGCGAGGGGCCCACCGGGGAGCTGTTTTTT.

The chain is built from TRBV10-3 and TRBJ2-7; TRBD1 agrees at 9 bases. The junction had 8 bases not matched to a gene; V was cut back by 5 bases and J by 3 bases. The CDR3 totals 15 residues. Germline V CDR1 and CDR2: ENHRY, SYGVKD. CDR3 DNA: TGTGCCATCAGTAATACCGGGACAGGGCGCTACGAGCAGTACTTC. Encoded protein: CAISNTGTGRYEQYF.

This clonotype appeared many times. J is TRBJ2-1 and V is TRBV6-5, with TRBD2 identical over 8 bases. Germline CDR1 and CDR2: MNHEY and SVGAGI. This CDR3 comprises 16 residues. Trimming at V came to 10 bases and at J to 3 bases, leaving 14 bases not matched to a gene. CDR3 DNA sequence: TGTGCCACCCACCCGCGGGGGGCGCAAGGCTACAATGAGCAGTTCTTC. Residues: CATHPRGAQGYNEQFF.

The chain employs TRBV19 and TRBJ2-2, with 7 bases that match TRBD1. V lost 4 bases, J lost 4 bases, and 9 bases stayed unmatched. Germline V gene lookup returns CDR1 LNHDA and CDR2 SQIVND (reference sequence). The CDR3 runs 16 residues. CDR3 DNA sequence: TGTGCCAGTAGTAATCCCTCGGGACAGCGCACCGGGGAGCTGTTTTTT. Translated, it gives CASSNPSGQRTGELFF.

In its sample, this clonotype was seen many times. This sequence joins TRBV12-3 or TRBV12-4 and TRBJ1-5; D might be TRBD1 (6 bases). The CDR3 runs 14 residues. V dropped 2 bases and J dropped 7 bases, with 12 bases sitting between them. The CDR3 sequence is CASSLSLGGQPQHF. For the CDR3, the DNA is TGTGCCAGCAGTTTATCTCTTGGGGGCCAGCCCCAGCATTTT.

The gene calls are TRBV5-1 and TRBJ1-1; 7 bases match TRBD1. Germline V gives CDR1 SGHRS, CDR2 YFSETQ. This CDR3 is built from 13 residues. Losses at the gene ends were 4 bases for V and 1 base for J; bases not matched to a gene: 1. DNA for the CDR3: TGCGCCAGCAGCAGGACAGGGAACACTGAAGCTTTCTTT. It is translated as CASSRTGNTEAFF. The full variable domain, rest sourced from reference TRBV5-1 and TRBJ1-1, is KAGVTQTPRYLIKTRGQQVTLSCSPISGHRSVSWYQQTPGQGLQFLFEYFSETQRNKGNFPGRFSGRQFSNSRSEMNVSTLELGDSALYLCASSRTGNTEAFFGQGTRLTVV.

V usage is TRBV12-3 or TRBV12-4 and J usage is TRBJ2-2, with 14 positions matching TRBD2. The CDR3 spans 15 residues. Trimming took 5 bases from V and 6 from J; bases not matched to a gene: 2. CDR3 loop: CASSMTSGGAGELFF. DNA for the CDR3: TGTGCCAGCAGTATGACTAGCGGGGGGGCCGGGGAGCTGTTTTTT.

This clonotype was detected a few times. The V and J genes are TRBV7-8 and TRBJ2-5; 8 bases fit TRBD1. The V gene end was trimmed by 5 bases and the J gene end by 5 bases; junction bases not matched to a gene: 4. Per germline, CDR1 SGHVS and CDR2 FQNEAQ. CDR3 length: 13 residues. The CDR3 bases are TGTGCCAGCAGCACACGGGACAGGGAGACCCAGTACTTC. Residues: CASSTRDRETQYF.

CDR3 coding DNA: TGTGCCAGCAGGAGACAGGGAACGACGAACACTGAAGCTTTCTTT. This gives the protein CASRRQGTTNTEAFF. This sequence joins TRBV2 and TRBJ1-1; 7 nucleotides match TRBD1. Germline CDR1 and CDR2: SNHLY and FYNNEI. The CDR3 extends over 15 amino acids. V lost 6 bases, J lost 1 base, and 8 bases stayed unmatched.

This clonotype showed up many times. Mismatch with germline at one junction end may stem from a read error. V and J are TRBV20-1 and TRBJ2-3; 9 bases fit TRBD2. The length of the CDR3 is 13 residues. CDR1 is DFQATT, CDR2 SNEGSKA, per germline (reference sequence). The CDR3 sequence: CSAEGTSTNTQYF. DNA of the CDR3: TGCAGTGCTGAAGGGACTAGCACAAATACGCAGTATTTT.

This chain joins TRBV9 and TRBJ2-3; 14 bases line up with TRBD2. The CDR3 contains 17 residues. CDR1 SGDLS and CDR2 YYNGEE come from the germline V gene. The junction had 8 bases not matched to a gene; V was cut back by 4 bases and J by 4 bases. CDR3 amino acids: CASSPTTSGRGSDTQYF. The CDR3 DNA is TGTGCCAGCAGCCCAACGACTAGCGGGAGGGGTTCAGATACGCAGTATTTT.

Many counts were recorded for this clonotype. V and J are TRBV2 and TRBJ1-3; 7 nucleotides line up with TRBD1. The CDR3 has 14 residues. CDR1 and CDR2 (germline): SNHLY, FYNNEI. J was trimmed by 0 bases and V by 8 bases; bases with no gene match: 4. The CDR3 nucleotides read TGTGCCAGCGAGGGGGCCCTCTCTGGAAACACCATATATTTT. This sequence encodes CASEGALSGNTIYF.

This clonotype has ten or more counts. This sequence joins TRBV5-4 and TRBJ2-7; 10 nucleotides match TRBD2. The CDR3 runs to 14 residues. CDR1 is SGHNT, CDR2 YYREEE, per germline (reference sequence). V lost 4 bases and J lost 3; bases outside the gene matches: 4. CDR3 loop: CASSPAGGIYEQYF. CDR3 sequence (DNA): TGTGCCAGCAGCCCAGCGGGAGGGATCTACGAGCAGTACTTC.

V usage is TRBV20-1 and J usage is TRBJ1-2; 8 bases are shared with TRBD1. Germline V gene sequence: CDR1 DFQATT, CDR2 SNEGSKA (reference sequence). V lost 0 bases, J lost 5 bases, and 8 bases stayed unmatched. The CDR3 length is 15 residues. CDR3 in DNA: TGCAGTGCTAGAGAGGCCGCCGGGACAGGATATGGCTACACCTTC. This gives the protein CSAREAAGTGYGYTF.

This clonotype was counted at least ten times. CDR3 region: CASSLEGGLIYYNEQFF. CDR3 DNA: TGTGCCAGCAGCTTAGAGGGGGGACTGATTTACTACAATGAGCAGTTCTTC. The rearrangement uses TRBV7-2 and TRBJ2-1, with D tentatively TRBD1 or TRBD2 (6 bases each). Per germline, CDR1 SGHTA and CDR2 FQGNSA. Trimming stripped 1 base from V and 3 bases from J, with 16 bases between. This CDR3 region has 17 residues.

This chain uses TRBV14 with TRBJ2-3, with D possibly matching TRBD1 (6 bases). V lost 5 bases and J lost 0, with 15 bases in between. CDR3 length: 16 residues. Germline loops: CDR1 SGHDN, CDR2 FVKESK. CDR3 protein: CASSDRISFSTDTQYF. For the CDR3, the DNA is TGTGCCAGCAGCGACAGGATATCATTTAGCACAGATACGCAGTATTTT.

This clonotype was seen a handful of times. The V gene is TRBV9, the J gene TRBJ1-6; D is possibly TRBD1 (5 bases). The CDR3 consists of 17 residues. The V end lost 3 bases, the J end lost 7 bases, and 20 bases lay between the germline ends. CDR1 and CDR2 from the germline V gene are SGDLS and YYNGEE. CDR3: CASSARDLSLQNSPLHF. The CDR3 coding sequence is TGTGCCAGCAGCGCCCGGGACTTATCCCTCCAGAATTCACCCCTCCACTTT.

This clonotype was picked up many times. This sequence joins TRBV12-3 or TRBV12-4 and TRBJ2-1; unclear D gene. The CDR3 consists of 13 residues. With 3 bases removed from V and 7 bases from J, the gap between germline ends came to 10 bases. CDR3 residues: CASSFLASNEQFF. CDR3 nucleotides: TGTGCCAGCAGTTTCTTAGCCTCTAATGAGCAGTTCTTC.

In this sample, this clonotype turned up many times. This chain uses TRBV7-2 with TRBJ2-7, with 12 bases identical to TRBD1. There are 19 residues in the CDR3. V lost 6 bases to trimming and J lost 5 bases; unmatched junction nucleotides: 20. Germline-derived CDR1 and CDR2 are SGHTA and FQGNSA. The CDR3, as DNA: TGTGCCAGCAGTTCTAGGGACAGGGGGCGTTTGACTCCGGGGGACGAGCAGTACTTC. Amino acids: CASSSRDRGRLTPGDEQYF.

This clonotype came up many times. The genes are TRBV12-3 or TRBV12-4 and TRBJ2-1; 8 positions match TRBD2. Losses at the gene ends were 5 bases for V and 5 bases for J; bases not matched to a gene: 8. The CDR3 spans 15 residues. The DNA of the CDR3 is TGTGCCAGCAGTCCGGGGACTAGTCGCCACAATGAGCAGTTCTTC. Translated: CASSPGTSRHNEQFF.